This T cell receptor beta chain was retrieved from a study of radiotherapy plus CTLA-4 blockade in lung cancer. The CDR3 contains 14 residues. Per the germline V gene, CDR1 is MGHRA and CDR2 is YSYEKL. V was cut by 2 bases and J by 4 bases, with 11 bases left in between. Measured with immunoSEQ multiplex PCR; TCRdb has only the in-frame clones, and not every one. The table includes roughly 50,000 clones, around nine tenths detected once. V gene TRBV4-1 combines with J gene TRBJ1-2; weak D call: TRBD1 (6 bases). The receptor comes from a human donor with non-small cell lung cancer whose response to radiotherapy plus ipilimumab could not be evaluated. The sequenced sample was peripheral blood, obtained from a patient treated with radiotherapy plus ipilimumab. The CDR3 loop is CASSQFDRSYGYTF. The CDR3, as DNA: TGCGCCAGCAGCCAATTTGACAGGAGCTATGGCTACACCTTC.